The 2 T cell receptor beta chains listed next were all sequenced from one sample in a study of T cell responses to AZD1222 COVID-19 vaccine. Clones were read by immunoSEQ multiplex PCR, and TCRdb kept only the in-frame ones, dropping some. This table holds about 92,000 clones, around 86% found once. Sequencing used peripheral blood, obtained on day 0 of AZD1222 vaccination. The receptors were sampled from an adult in good health.

The CDR3 loop is CASNQGASTGELFF. CDR3 DNA: TGTGCCAGTAATCAGGGGGCGAGCACCGGGGAGCTGTTTTTT. V and J are TRBV19 and TRBJ2-2; 8 positions match TRBD1. V was pared by 7 bases and J by 4 bases, with 5 bases of the junction left unmatched. CDR1 is LNHDA, CDR2 SQIVND, per germline (reference sequence). The CDR3 runs to 14 residues. The full variable domain, in which reference TRBV19 and TRBJ2-2 provide the parts outside the CDR3, is DGGITQSPKYLFRKEGQNVTLSCEQNLNHDAMYWYRQDPGQGLRLIYYSQIVNDFQKGDIAEGYSVSREKKESFPLTVTSAQKNPTAFYLCASNQGASTGELFFGEGSRLTVL.

The rearrangement uses TRBV11-2 and TRBJ2-5; 10 bases fit TRBD2. Looked up from germline, CDR1 is SGHAT and CDR2 is FQNNGV. Trimming removed 5 bases from V and 2 bases from J; junction bases left unmatched: 5. The CDR3 contains 15 residues. The CDR3 nucleotides are TGTGCCAGCAGCGTCACGACTAGCGGGCAAGAGACCCAGTACTTC. It codes for CASSVTTSGQETQYF.